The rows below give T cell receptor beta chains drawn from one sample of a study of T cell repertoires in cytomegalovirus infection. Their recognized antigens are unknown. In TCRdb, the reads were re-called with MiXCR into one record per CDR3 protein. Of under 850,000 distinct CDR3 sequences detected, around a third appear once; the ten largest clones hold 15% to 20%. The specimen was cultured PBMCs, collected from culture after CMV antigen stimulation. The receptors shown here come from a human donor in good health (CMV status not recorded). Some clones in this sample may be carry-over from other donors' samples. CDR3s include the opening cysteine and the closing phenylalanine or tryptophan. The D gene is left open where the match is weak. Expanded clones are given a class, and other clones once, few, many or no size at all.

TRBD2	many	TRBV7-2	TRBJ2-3	TGTGCCAGCACCCTCCCGGGACTAGCTGACTCCTCCTGGGCGCAGTATTTT	CASTLPGLADSSWAQYF
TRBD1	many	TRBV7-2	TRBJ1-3	TGTGCCAGCAGCCAAAAGACAGGGGTAGAGGGAAACACCATATATTTT	CASSQKTGVEGNTIYF
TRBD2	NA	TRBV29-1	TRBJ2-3	TGCAGCGTTGTTAGCGGGGAGAGCACAGATACGCAGTATTTT	CSVVSGESTDTQYF
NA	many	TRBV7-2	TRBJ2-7	TGTGCCAGCAGCTTAAAATTGGCGGGGAGCTACGAGCAGTACTTC	CASSLKLAGSYEQYF
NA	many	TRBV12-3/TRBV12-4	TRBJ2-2	TGTGCCAGCAGTTTAACCGCCGGGGAGCTGTTTTTT	CASSLTAGELFF
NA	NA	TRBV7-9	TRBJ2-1	TGTGCCAGCAGCTTACCGCTCGACAATGAGCAGTTCTTC	CASSLPLDNEQFF
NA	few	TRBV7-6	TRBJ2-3	TGTGCCAGCAGCCAGATAAAATGGGATAGCACAGATACGCAGTATTTT	CASSQIKWDSTDTQYF
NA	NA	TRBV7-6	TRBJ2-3	TGTGCCAGCAGCTTAGAGAGTAGCGCAGATACGCAGTATTTT	CASSLESSADTQYF
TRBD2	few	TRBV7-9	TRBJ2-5	TGTGCCAGCAGCAATAGCGGGAGTGGGGAGACCCAGTACTTC	CASSNSGSGETQYF
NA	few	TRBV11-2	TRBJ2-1	TGTGCCAGCAGCCCCGGGACCCTTAGCCATGAGCAGTTCTTC	CASSPGTLSHEQFF
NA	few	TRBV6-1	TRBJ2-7	TGTGCCAGCAGTGACCGCCGGGGGTGGGACGAGCAGTACTTC	CASSDRRGWDEQYF
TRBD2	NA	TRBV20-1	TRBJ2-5	TGCAGTGCTAAAAGCGGGATCGAGACCCAGTACTTC	CSAKSGIETQYF
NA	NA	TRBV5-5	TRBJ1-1	TGTGCCAGCAGCTTATGGCCGGGGGGGACGGTTACTGAAGCTTTCTTT	CASSLWPGGTVTEAFF
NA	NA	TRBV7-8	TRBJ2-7	TGTGCCAGCAGCTTAGGTTCCGTAGAAAGGGACATCTCCTACGAGCAGTACTTC	CASSLGSVERDISYEQYF
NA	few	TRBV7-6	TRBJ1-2	TGTGCCAGCACGCCACCCGGGGAGACCGGTGGCTACACCTTC	CASTPPGETGGYTF
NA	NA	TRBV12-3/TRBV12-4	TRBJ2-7	TGTGCCAGCAGTCAAGGATGGGACGGGTTCTACGAGCAGTACTTC	CASSQGWDGFYEQYF
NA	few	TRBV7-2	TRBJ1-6	TGTGCCAGCAGCTTAGGAAGGCATTCACCCCTCCACTTT	CASSLGRHSPLHF
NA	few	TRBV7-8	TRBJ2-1	TGTGCCAGCAGCTCCGATCGCGAGCAGTTCTTC	CASSSDREQFF
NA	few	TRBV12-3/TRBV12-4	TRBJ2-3	TGTGCCAGCAGTCTCACTGATGCAGATACGCAGTATTTT	CASSLTDADTQYF
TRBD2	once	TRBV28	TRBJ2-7	TGTGCCAGCAGAAATAGCGGGGGGAGCTCCTACGAGCAGTACTTC	CASRNSGGSSYEQYF
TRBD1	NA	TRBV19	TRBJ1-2	TGTGCCAGTAGTATCAGGGGGGACTACACCTTC	CASSIRGDYTF
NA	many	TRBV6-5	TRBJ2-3	TGTGCCAGCAGTTACTCGGGGGATACGCAGTATTTT	CASSYSGDTQYF
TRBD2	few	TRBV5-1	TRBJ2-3	TGCGCCAGCAGCTTGGGAGCGGGGGCACCCACAGATACGCAGTATTTT	CASSLGAGAPTDTQYF
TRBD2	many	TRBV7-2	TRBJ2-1	TGTGCCAGCAGCTCAACTAGCGGGAATTACAATGAGCAGTTCTTC	CASSSTSGNYNEQFF
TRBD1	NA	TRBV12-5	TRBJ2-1	TGTGCTAGTGGTTTGGTACAGGGAGGACAGGGCACCTTC	CASGLVQGGQGTF
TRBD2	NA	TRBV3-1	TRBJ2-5	TGTGCCAGCAGCACGCGGACTAGCGAAAAGTACTTC	CASSTRTSEKYF
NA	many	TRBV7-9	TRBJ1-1	TGTGCCAGCAGTCCAGACAGCACTGAAGCTTTCTTT	CASSPDSTEAFF
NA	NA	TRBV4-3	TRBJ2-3	TGCGCCAGCAGCCGGTGGGTGGGCACAGATACGCAGTATTTT	CASSRWVGTDTQYF
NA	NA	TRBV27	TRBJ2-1	TGTGCCAGCAGTTTACCCCAAGGACCGACAGAGGAGTTCTTC	CASSLPQGPTEEFF
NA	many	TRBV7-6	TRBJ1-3	TGTGCCAGCACCACCTTATCAGGAAACACCATATATTTT	CASTTLSGNTIYF
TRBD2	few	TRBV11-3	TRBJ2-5	TGTGCCAGCAGCGCGAGCGGGAGCGGGACCCAGTACTTC	CASSASGSGTQYF
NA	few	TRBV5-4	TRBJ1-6	TGTGCCAGCAGCATAAGTAGCTCCTATAATTCACCCCTCCACTTT	CASSISSSYNSPLHF
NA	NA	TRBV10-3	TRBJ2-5	TGTGCCATCAGTCCTCTGCGGACTAGGGGGGAGACCCAGTACTTC	CAISPLRTRGETQYF
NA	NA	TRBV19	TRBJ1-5	TGTGCCAGTAGTATCAGGGGAGCAGGCCAGCCCCAGCATTTT	CASSIRGAGQPQHF
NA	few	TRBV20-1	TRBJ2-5	TGCAGTGCCCCCGCTACAACTCTGGGTCTAGAGACCCAGTACTTC	CSAPATTLGLETQYF
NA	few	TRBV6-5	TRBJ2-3	TGTGCCAGCAGTTACTCTTACAGAACAGATACGCAGTATTTT	CASSYSYRTDTQYF
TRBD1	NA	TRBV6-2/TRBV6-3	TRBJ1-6	TGTGCCAGCAGCCCCGGGACAGCACATTCACCCCTCCACTTT	CASSPGTAHSPLHF
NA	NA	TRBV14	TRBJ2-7	TGTGCCAGCAGCCAAGGTCGGACAAGTGGCTACGAGCAGTACTTC	CASSQGRTSGYEQYF
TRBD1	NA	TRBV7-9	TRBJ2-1	TGTGCCAGCAGCTGGGACAGAAATAAGCAGTTCTTC	CASSWDRNKQFF
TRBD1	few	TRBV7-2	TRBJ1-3	TGTGCCAGCAGCTTACAACCAGGGGGCAGCTCTGGAAACACCATATATTTT	CASSLQPGGSSGNTIYF
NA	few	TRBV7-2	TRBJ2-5	TGTGCCAGCAGCCCACGGTCATGGGAAGAGACCCAGTACTTC	CASSPRSWEETQYF
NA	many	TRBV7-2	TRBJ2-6	TGTGCCAGCAGCTTATTTGTGACTTCTGGGGCCAACGTCCTGACTTTC	CASSLFVTSGANVLTF
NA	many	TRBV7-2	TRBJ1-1	TGTGCCAGCAGCTTTCGGGACACTGAAGCTTTCTTT	CASSFRDTEAFF
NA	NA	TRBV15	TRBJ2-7	TGTGCCACCAGCAGAGATCAGGCGCGCGAGCAGTACTTC	CATSRDQAREQYF
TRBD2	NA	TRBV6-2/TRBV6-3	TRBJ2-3	TGTGCCAGCGGCGGGAGTCATACGCAGTATTTT	CASGGSHTQYF
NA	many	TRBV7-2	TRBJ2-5	TGTGCCAGCTTGAAGGGGGACACTGAAGAGACCCAGTACTTC	CASLKGDTEETQYF
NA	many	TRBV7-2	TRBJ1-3	TGTGCCAGCAGCTTAAGCGGCCGCCACTCTGGAAACACCATATATTTT	CASSLSGRHSGNTIYF
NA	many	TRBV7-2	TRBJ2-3	TGTGCCAGCAGCTTAAATACGAAGGATACGCAGTATTTT	CASSLNTKDTQYF
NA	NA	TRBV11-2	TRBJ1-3	TGTGCCAGCAGACTAGTGTCTGGAGCCTCTGGAAACACCATATATTTT	CASRLVSGASGNTIYF
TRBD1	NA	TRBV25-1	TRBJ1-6	TGTGCCAACAGCCCGACAGGGGGCGATTCACCCCTCCACTTT	CANSPTGGDSPLHF
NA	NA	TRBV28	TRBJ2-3	TGTGCCAGCAGTTTAATTTTAGGACGAGATACGCAGTATTTT	CASSLILGRDTQYF
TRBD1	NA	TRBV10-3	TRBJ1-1	TGTGCCATCAGATCCGGGACAGGGAACACTGAAGCTTTCTTT	CAIRSGTGNTEAFF
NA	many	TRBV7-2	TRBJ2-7	TGTGCCAGCAGCTTAGGATTAGGGACTGTACCCTACGAGCAGTACTTC	CASSLGLGTVPYEQYF
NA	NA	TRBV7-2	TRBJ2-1	TGTGCCAGCAGCTTAGGAGCGTGGCAGTACAATGAGCAGTTCTTC	CASSLGAWQYNEQFF
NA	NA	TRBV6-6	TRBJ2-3	TGTGCCAGCAACCCTTTGGCAAACCCTAGCACAGATACGCAGTATTTT	CASNPLANPSTDTQYF